Listed here are 11 T cell receptor beta chains from one sample, sequenced in a study of identical twins. From the 5' RACE reads, TCRdb called clonotypes with MiXCR, one entry per CDR3 protein. The repertoire has about 900,000 distinct CDR3 sequences, 10% to 15% of them found once; the top ten carry about 1.5%. These data also formed part of another study, on yellow fever vaccine responses in identical twins.

The source material was PBMCs. These receptors came from a woman in her late teens or twenties in good health.

In DNA form, the CDR3 reads TGTGCCACCAGCAGAGGGCTTAACAATGAGCAGTTCTTC. Amino acids: CATSRGLNNEQFF. The chain employs TRBV15 and TRBJ2-1; D unclear. Germline V gene lookup returns CDR1 LNHNV and CDR2 YYDKDF (reference sequence). The ends were cut back, 1 base at V and 5 bases at J, with 6 bases in the middle. CDR3 length: 13 amino acids.

This clonotype was counted only a few times. The rearrangement links TRBV3-1 to TRBJ2-1; TRBD2 aligns across 7 bases. V was pared by 2 bases and J by 8 bases, with 15 bases of the junction left unmatched. The CDR3 consists of 17 residues. CDR1 LGHDT and CDR2 YNNKEL come from the germline V gene (reference sequence). The CDR3 nucleotides are TGTGCCAGCAGCCAATCACCAAGACCCCTAGGGAGGGATGAGCAGTTCTTC. Protein product: CASSQSPRPLGRDEQFF.

The V gene is TRBV20-1, the J gene TRBJ2-1; a weak D match, TRBD1 (5 bases). The CDR3 runs 13 residues. Germline lookup yields CDR1 DFQATT and CDR2 SNEGSKA (reference sequence). Between the trimmed V and J ends, which lost 6 bases and 7 bases, there was a span of 16 bases. The chain's CDR3 is CSAPNRDRNEQFF. DNA of the CDR3: TGCAGTGCACCGAACCGAGACAGAAATGAGCAGTTCTTC.

This clonotype appeared a few times. V is TRBV5-5 and J is TRBJ2-7, with 8 bases fitting TRBD1. CDR1 is SGHKS, CDR2 YYEKEE, per germline (reference sequence). The CDR3 length is 15 residues. V was clipped by 4 bases and J by 1 base; unmatched bases: 7. CDR3: CASSPAGGESYEQYF. In DNA, the CDR3 is TGTGCCAGCAGCCCCGCAGGGGGCGAATCCTACGAGCAGTACTTC.

This clonotype turned up a few times. The rearrangement uses TRBV6-4 and TRBJ1-1, with D maybe TRBD1 (5 bases). V was shortened by 3 bases and J by 7 bases, with 12 bases between the two germline ends. Germline V gene sequence: CDR1 MRHNA, CDR2 SNTAGT. The CDR3 is made up of 13 amino acids. CDR3 residues: CASSETDTSEAFF. The CDR3 coding sequence is TGTGCCAGCAGTGAAACGGACACAAGTGAAGCTTTCTTT.

V usage is TRBV4-1 and J usage is TRBJ2-7; 12 bases are a match to TRBD2. With 5 bases clipped from V and 2 bases from J, the junction kept 13 bases outside the gene matches. CDR1 MGHRA and CDR2 YSYEKL come from the germline V gene. The CDR3 contains 18 residues. The CDR3 nucleotides are TGCGCCAGCAGCTTCCGGGAACTAGCGGGAGGAGAAACCTACGAGCAGTACTTC. Its translation: CASSFRELAGGETYEQYF.

This rearrangement joins TRBV10-3 to TRBJ2-7; D is tentatively TRBD1 or TRBD2 (5 bases each). The ends were cut back, 9 bases at V and 4 bases at J, with 13 bases in the middle. The CDR3 sequence is 12 residues long. Per germline, CDR1 ENHRY and CDR2 SYGVKD. The CDR3 sequence: CAIRDGRYEQYF. The DNA for the CDR3 is TGTGCCATAAGGGACGGAAGATACGAGCAGTACTTC.

The V gene is TRBV19, the J gene TRBJ2-1; the match to TRBD1 covers 8 bases. The V gene end was trimmed by 3 bases and the J gene end by 12 bases; junction bases not matched to a gene: 10. The CDR3 length is 14 residues. CDR1 is LNHDA, CDR2 SQIVND, per germline (reference sequence). CDR3 nucleotide sequence: TGTGCCAGTAGTATGGGACAGACAGGGGCCGGGCAGTTCTTC. Translating gives CASSMGQTGAGQFF.

The chain joins TRBV23-1 to TRBJ1-1, with 7 bases matching TRBD1. TRBV23-1 is assigned to the ORF class and has an uncertain function. The CDR3 is 20 residues long. Unmatched junction bases numbered 18, after V lost 2 bases and J lost 0 bases. The CDR3 loop is CASSQADRQGEGEVNTEAFF. The CDR3 DNA is TGCGCCAGCAGTCAAGCCGATAGACAGGGAGAGGGGGAAGTGAACACTGAAGCTTTCTTT.

V and J are TRBV28 and TRBJ2-5; possible D gene TRBD2, 6 bases. The CDR3 sequence is 14 residues long. V was cut by 5 bases and J by 4 bases, with 14 bases left in between. Germline V gene sequence: CDR1 MDHEN, CDR2 SYDVKM. The CDR3 here is CASSPSGLPETQYF. DNA for the CDR3: TGTGCCAGCAGTCCCTCGGGACTCCCAGAGACCCAGTACTTC.

Regarding this clonotype: One end of the junction fails to match germline, which may point to a read error. The J gene is TRBJ2-1, the V gene TRBV11-2; D is undetermined. Germline CDR1 SGHAT, CDR2 FQNNGV. The CDR3 is 13 amino acids. DNA for the CDR3: TGTGCCAGCATCTTAGTAGATATCTATGAGCAGTTCTTC. Protein sequence: CASILVDIYEQFF. Supplemented by reference TRBV11-2 and TRBJ2-1, the full variable domain reads EAGVAQSPRYKIIEKRQSVAFWCNPISGHATLYWYQQILGQGPKLLIQFQNNGVVDDSQLPKDRFSAERLKGVDSTLKIQPAKLEDSAVYLCASILVDIYEQFFGPGTRLTVL.